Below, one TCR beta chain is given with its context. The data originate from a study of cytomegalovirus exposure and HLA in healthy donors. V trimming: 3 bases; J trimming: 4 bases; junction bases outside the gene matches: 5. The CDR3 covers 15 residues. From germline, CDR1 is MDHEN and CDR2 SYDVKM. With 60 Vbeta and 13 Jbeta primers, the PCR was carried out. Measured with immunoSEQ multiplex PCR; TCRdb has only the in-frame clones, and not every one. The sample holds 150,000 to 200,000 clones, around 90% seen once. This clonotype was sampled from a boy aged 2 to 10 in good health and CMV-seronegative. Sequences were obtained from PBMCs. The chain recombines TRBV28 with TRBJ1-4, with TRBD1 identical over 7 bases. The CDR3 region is CASSFQAGGNEKLFF. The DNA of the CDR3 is TGTGCCAGCAGTTTTCAGGCAGGGGGTAATGAAAAACTGTTTTTT.